This T cell receptor beta chain was sequenced for a study of technical replicates of blood from a few donors. Assay: immunoSEQ multiplex PCR; the TCRdb copy retains only in-frame clones and omits some. Seen here are under 95,000 clones, around 94% observed once, and the top ten hold around 0.25%. V shed 10 bases, J shed 0 bases, and the junction held 4 bases outside the gene matches. Germline assignment: CDR1 MNHNS and CDR2 SASEGT. The CDR3 sequence is 14 residues long. The sequencing sample was made of T cells isolated from PBMCs. The sequence derives from a human donor in good health. The chain links TRBV6-1 to TRBJ1-3, with 9 nucleotides matching TRBD1. The CDR3 coding sequence is TGTGCCACAGACAGGGGGTTCTCTGGAAACACCATATATTTT. Amino acid sequence: CATDRGFSGNTIYF.